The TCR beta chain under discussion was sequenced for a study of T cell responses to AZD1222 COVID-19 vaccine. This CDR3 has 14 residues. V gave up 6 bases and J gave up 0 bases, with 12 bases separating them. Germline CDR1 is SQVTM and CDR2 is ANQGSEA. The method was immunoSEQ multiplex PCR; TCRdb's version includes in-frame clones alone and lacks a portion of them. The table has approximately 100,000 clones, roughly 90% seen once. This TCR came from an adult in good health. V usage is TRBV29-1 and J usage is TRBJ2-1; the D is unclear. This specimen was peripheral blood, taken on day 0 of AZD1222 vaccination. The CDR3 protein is CSVDLRSSYNEQFF. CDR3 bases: TGCAGCGTAGACCTACGTAGCTCCTACAATGAGCAGTTCTTC.